These 24 T cell receptor beta chains were sequenced from one sample in a study of cytomegalovirus exposure and HLA in healthy donors listed by TCRdb under 2017. Libraries were constructed by the immunoSEQ multiplex PCR assay. For the multiplex PCR, a mixture combining 60 forward primers for TCR Vbeta segments and 13 reverse primers for TCR Jbeta segments was used. TCRdb took this table from immuneACCESS and kept in-frame rearrangements with V and J called. Such tables lack part of the clones; where checked against another copy, unresolved V genes explain under half of the gap, and the rest is unexplained. In all, the sample holds around 150,000 clones, and 75% to 80% of those were seen once. Jointly, the top ten make up over 13% of the sample. Sequencing was done on a sample of PBMCs. The receptor source for this set is a man between 50 and 59 years old in good health and CMV-seropositive.

The chain has TRBV15 and TRBJ1-5; possible D gene TRBD1, 6 bases. V lost 0 bases and J lost 7, with 13 bases in between. The V gene's germline CDR1 is LNHNV and CDR2 YYDKDF (reference sequence). This CDR3 comprises 15 residues. The CDR3 is CATSRDAGAEQPQHF. DNA for the CDR3: TGTGCCACCAGCAGAGATGCAGGGGCAGAACAGCCCCAGCATTTT.

This sequence joins TRBV6-1 and TRBJ2-5, with D tentatively TRBD1 (6 bases). The V end lost 6 bases, the J end lost 1 base, and 12 bases lay between the germline ends. This CDR3 has 14 amino acids. Germline values: CDR1 MNHNS, CDR2 SASEGT. CDR3 sequence: CASSPGQFQETQYF. The CDR3 region has the DNA TGTGCCAGCAGCCCTGGACAGTTCCAAGAGACCCAGTACTTC.

The J gene is TRBJ2-5, the V gene TRBV5-6; 10 bases map to TRBD1. The better agreement between TRBJ2-7 and the DNA end casts doubt on the J call. The CDR3 sequence is 14 residues long. CDR1 is SGHDT, CDR2 YYEEEE, per germline. The CDR3 DNA reads as TGTGCCAGCAGCTTAGGGACAGGGGCGGCCGAGCAGTACTTC. This codes for CASSLGTGAAEQYF.

This clone was seen a few times. This sequence joins TRBV6-5 and TRBJ1-1; D not resolved. The CDR3 has 13 residues. Looked up from germline, CDR1 is MNHEY and CDR2 is SVGAGI. V was trimmed by 6 bases and J by 5 bases, leaving 13 bases between them. CDR3 DNA sequence: TGTGCCAGCAGGCGGGAGGTGAGGACTGAAGCTTTCTTT. This gives the protein CASRREVRTEAFF.

The count of this clone is one. This chain uses TRBV2 with TRBJ1-1; D call uncertain. CDR3 length equals 16 residues. Deletions cut 5 bases from V and 0 bases from J, with 16 bases between. CDR1 and CDR2 (germline): SNHLY, FYNNEI. CDR3 region: CASSPPGASMNTEAFF. CDR3 DNA: TGTGCCAGCAGTCCTCCGGGTGCTTCTATGAACACTGAAGCTTTCTTT.

The V gene is TRBV7-9, the J gene TRBJ1-4, with TRBD1 as a possible D gene (5 bases). With 3 bases removed from V and 5 bases from J, the gap between germline ends came to 13 bases. The CDR3 is 15 residues long. Germline V gene sequence: CDR1 SEHNR, CDR2 FQNEAQ (reference sequence). The CDR3 DNA sequence: TGTGCCAGCAGCTTCGGACAAGGGAAAAATGAAAAACTGTTTTTT. Encoded protein: CASSFGQGKNEKLFF.

The chain links TRBV11-2 to TRBJ2-7; D unresolved. V was clipped by 2 bases and J by 2 bases, with 7 bases between them. The CDR3 has 13 residues. Germline V gene sequence: CDR1 SGHAT, CDR2 FQNNGV. CDR3 in amino acids: CASSLNSPYEQYV. In DNA form, the CDR3 reads TGTGCCAGCAGCTTAAACAGCCCCTACGAGCAGTACGTC.

The chain carries TRBV11-3 and TRBJ1-1, with TRBD1 matching 11 bases. Germline V lookup: CDR1 SGHNT, CDR2 YENEEA. Trimming cost V 4 bases and J 5 bases; bases outside gene matches: 6. This CDR3 spans 15 amino acids. The DNA for the CDR3 is TGTGCCAGCAGCTCAGGACAGGGGGCTAGTACTGAAGCTTTCTTT. Amino acids: CASSSGQGASTEAFF.

The chain combines TRBV5-1 with TRBJ2-3, with 8 nucleotides matching TRBD2. The V and J ends lost 2 bases and 4 bases, in that order; junction bases with no gene match: 3. Germline V gives CDR1 SGHRS, CDR2 YFSETQ. There are 14 residues in the CDR3. This CDR3 reads CASSFSSGSDTQYF. The CDR3 region has the DNA TGCGCCAGCAGCTTCTCTAGCGGGTCAGATACGCAGTATTTT.

The chain couples TRBV7-8 to TRBJ2-7; 10 nucleotides agree with TRBD1. Germline V lookup: CDR1 SGHVS, CDR2 FQNEAQ. The junction had 4 bases not matched to a gene; V was cut back by 1 base and J by 7 bases. The CDR3 runs 14 residues. The CDR3 protein is CASSLEGDRGEQYV. The CDR3 bases are TGTGCCAGCAGCTTAGAAGGGGACAGGGGAGAGCAGTACGTC.

This clone was counted between two and nine times. This chain links TRBV5-6 with TRBJ1-1; D is ambiguous. The length of the CDR3 is 13 residues. Germline lookup yields CDR1 SGHDT and CDR2 YYEEEE. Trimming stripped 0 bases from V and 10 bases from J, with 13 bases between. This CDR3 is CASSLVGEEVAFF. The CDR3 DNA reads as TGTGCCAGCAGCTTGGTCGGGGAGGAGGTAGCTTTCTTT. The whole variable domain, remainder taken from reference TRBV5-6 and TRBJ1-1, is DAGVTQSPTHLIKTRGQQVTLRCSPKSGHDTVSWYQQALGQGPQFIFQYYEEEERQRGNFPDRFSGHQFPNYSSELNVNALLLGDSALYLCASSLVGEEVAFFGQGTRLTVV.

The table lists this clone with a count of one. The chain combines TRBV19 with TRBJ2-7, with 9 bases lining up with TRBD1. Trimming at V came to 6 bases and at J to 4 bases, leaving 4 bases not matched to a gene. Germline V CDR1 and CDR2: LNHDA, SQIVND (reference sequence). This CDR3 has 13 residues. The CDR3 protein is CASRDRGSYEQYF. The CDR3 DNA reads as TGTGCCAGTAGGGACAGGGGATCTTACGAGCAGTACTTC.

This chain joins TRBV19 and TRBJ1-2, with unresolved D. In germline, CDR1 is LNHDA, CDR2 SQIVND (reference sequence). Trimming left V 3 bases short and J 2 bases short, with 7 bases between. The CDR3 extends over 13 amino acids. In DNA form, the CDR3 reads TGTGCCAGTAGTATTGGCACGAACTATGGCTACACCTTC. It specifies CASSIGTNYGYTF.

The genes are TRBV7-3 and TRBJ2-7; D remains unclear. The V gene's germline CDR1 is SGHTA and CDR2 FQGTGA. Trimming removed 2 bases from V and 2 bases from J, with 10 bases in between. This CDR3 has 14 residues. CDR3 region: CASSLEPSTYEQYF. As DNA, the CDR3 is TGTGCCAGCAGCTTAGAGCCCTCAACCTACGAGCAGTACTTC.

The V gene is TRBV9, the J gene TRBJ2-3; maybe TRBD1 (5 bases). This CDR3 has 16 residues. Germline lookup yields CDR1 SGDLS and CDR2 YYNGEE. Trimming cost V 4 bases and J 2 bases, with 17 bases left between them. The CDR3 loop is CASSSSLTASTDTQYF. In nucleotides, the CDR3 is TGTGCCAGCAGCTCATCCTTGACAGCGTCCACAGATACGCAGTATTTT. The whole variable domain, remainder taken from reference TRBV9 and TRBJ2-3, is DSGVTQTPKHLITATGQRVTLRCSPRSGDLSVYWYQQSLDQGLQFLIQYYNGEERAKGNILERFSAQQFPDLHSELNLSSLELGDSALYFCASSSSLTASTDTQYFGPGTRLTVL.

This clone was observed a single time. This chain joins TRBV19 and TRBJ2-7; 10 nucleotides match TRBD2. The CDR3 extends over 15 amino acids. J was trimmed by 2 bases and V by 5 bases; bases with no gene match: 6. Per the germline V gene, CDR1 is LNHDA and CDR2 is SQIVND (reference sequence). This chain's CDR3 is CASSAGLAATYEQYF. CDR3 coding DNA: TGTGCCAGTAGTGCCGGACTAGCGGCCACCTACGAGCAGTACTTC.

This chain connects TRBV19 to TRBJ1-5, with D perhaps matching TRBD1 (6 bases). CDR1 is LNHDA, CDR2 SQIVND, per germline (reference sequence). The CDR3 totals 16 residues. V gave up 7 bases and J gave up 3 bases, with 19 bases separating them. The CDR3 coding sequence is TGTGCCAGTATTACTACAGGGATGGCGTACAATCAGCCCCAGCATTTT. Protein: CASITTGMAYNQPQHF.

This clone came up once. CDR3 DNA sequence: TGTGCCAGCTCACCACCGGGGGACATCCACGACTATGGCTACACCTTC. Amino acids: CASSPPGDIHDYGYTF. The V gene is TRBV18, the J gene TRBJ1-2, with D possibly TRBD1 on 6 matching bases. Germline loops: CDR1 KGHSH, CDR2 LQKENI. With 0 bases removed from V and 3 bases from J, the gap between germline ends came to 14 bases. The CDR3 extends over 16 amino acids.

V gene TRBV9 combines with J gene TRBJ2-1; D perhaps matches TRBD2 (7 bases). Trimming took 4 bases from V and 4 from J, leaving 15 bases between them. Germline CDR1 and CDR2: SGDLS and YYNGEE. This CDR3 has 15 amino acids. The CDR3 sequence: CASSLGGRGYNEQFF. CDR3 nucleotide sequence: TGTGCCAGCAGCCTGGGGGGGCGAGGATACAATGAGCAGTTCTTC.

The CDR3 reads CASSPPQGLQETQYF. CDR3 nucleotides: TGTGCCAGCTCACCACCCCAGGGACTCCAAGAGACCCAGTACTTC. V and J are TRBV18 and TRBJ2-5; D may be TRBD2 (6 bases). V was shortened by 0 bases and J by 1 base, with 9 bases between the two germline ends. The CDR3 has 15 amino acids. Germline CDR1 is KGHSH and CDR2 is LQKENI.

The chain combines TRBV4-1 with TRBJ1-5; no firm D call. The CDR3 is 16 residues long. Germline-derived CDR1 and CDR2 are MGHRA and YSYEKL. Trimming took 1 base from V and 3 from J, leaving 13 bases between them. DNA of the CDR3: TGCGCCAGCAGCCAAGTCAGGTTCCCTGACAATCAGCCCCAGCATTTT. Its protein product is CASSQVRFPDNQPQHF.

The chain is built from TRBV10-3 and TRBJ2-1; 10 positions agree with TRBD2. The CDR3 is 14 residues long. The V gene's germline CDR1 is ENHRY and CDR2 SYGVKD. The trim removed 7 bases at V and 8 bases at J, leaving 8 bases unmatched. In DNA form, the CDR3 reads TGTGCCATCAAACCCAGCGGGGGGGCTTATGAGCAGTTCTTC. Protein product: CAIKPSGGAYEQFF.

With regard to this clone: Within the sample, other DNA sequences also encode this same CDR3. This chain joins TRBV5-1 and TRBJ2-3, with D perhaps TRBD1 (6 bases). V was clipped by 0 bases and J by 3 bases, with 8 bases between them. In germline, CDR1 is SGHRS, CDR2 YFSETQ. The CDR3 is 14 residues long. The CDR3 sequence: CASSLGQVTDTQYF. The DNA for the CDR3 is TGCGCCAGCAGCTTGGGACAGGTGACAGATACGCAGTATTTT. The full variable domain, in which reference TRBV5-1 and TRBJ2-3 provide the parts outside the CDR3, is KAGVTQTPRYLIKTRGQQVTLSCSPISGHRSVSWYQQTPGQGLQFLFEYFSETQRNKGNFPGRFSGRQFSNSRSEMNVSTLELGDSALYLCASSLGQVTDTQYFGPGTRLTVL.

The chain carries TRBV4-1 and TRBJ1-6; the D is unclear. The germline CDR1 and CDR2 sequences are MGHRA and YSYEKL. Trimming removed 1 base from V and 0 bases from J, with 7 bases in between. The CDR3 covers 16 residues. The CDR3 reads CASSQVTRSYNSPLHF. The CDR3 coding sequence is TGCGCCAGCAGCCAAGTTACTCGCTCCTATAATTCACCCCTCCACTTT.